Listed below are T cell receptor beta chains from one sample, sequenced in a study of Ad26.COV2.S vaccination and SARS-CoV-2 variants. Libraries were prepared by immunoSEQ multiplex PCR; TCRdb keeps only in-frame clonotypes and omits some of them. The table includes a few hundred thousand clones, around 86% detected once. The starting material was peripheral blood, obtained in a trial of Ad26.COV2.S vaccine versus placebo. Receptors were obtained from a person aged 18-60 years who received the Ad26.COV2.S COVID-19 vaccine or a placebo. The CDR3 runs from the conserved cysteine through the conserved F or W. Each record gives: D gene, CDR3 length, V gene, J gene, clone size, CDR3 protein, CDR3 DNA. D genes are given only for firm matches. Clone size is not always given. Where it is, it says once, few, many or a class for expanded clones.

NA	15	TRBV12-5	TRBJ2-2	NA	CASAWGFSAGGELFF	TGTGCTAGTGCCTGGGGCTTTTCCGCAGGCGGGGAGCTGTTTTTT
NA	15	TRBV4-1	TRBJ1-1	NA	CASSQAVGLNTEAFF	TGCGCCAGCAGCCAAGCGGTGGGGCTGAACACTGAAGCTTTCTTT
NA	13	TRBV25-1	TRBJ1-5	few	CASSRAGGQPQHF	TGTGCCAGCAGTCGGGCAGGAGGTCAGCCCCAGCATTTT
NA	13	TRBV7-6	TRBJ2-7	NA	CASSSRDTYEQYF	TGTGCCAGCAGCAGTCGAGATACCTACGAGCAGTACTTC
NA	12	TRBV7-9	TRBJ1-1	NA	CASRGLDTEAFF	TGTGCCAGCAGGGGACTGGACACTGAAGCTTTCTTT
TRBD1	16	TRBV6-5	TRBJ1-2	NA	CASSYSWTGVLGGYTF	TGTGCCAGCAGTTACTCGTGGACAGGGGTATTAGGTGGCTACACCTTC
TRBD1	16	TRBV18	TRBJ1-2	NA	CASSPEGQGPNYGYTF	TGTGCCAGCTCACCGGAAGGACAGGGTCCTAACTATGGCTACACCTTC
NA	14	TRBV30	TRBJ1-2	once	CAWSGQVANYGYTF	TGTGCCTGGAGTGGACAGGTAGCTAACTATGGCTACACCTTC
TRBD2	16	TRBV15	TRBJ2-1	NA	CATSRAGGGAYNEQFF	TGTGCCACCAGCAGAGCGGGCGGGGGGGCCTACAATGAGCAGTTCTTC
TRBD1	17	TRBV5-6	TRBJ2-6	NA	CASSSPDRGSGANVLTF	TGTGCCAGCAGCTCACCTGACAGGGGCTCTGGGGCCAACGTCCTGACTTTC
TRBD2	18	TRBV5-4	TRBJ2-3	NA	CASQEGVSGVTSTDTQYF	TGTGCCAGCCAAGAGGGGGTTAGCGGGGTTACTAGCACAGATACGCAGTATTTT
NA	15	TRBV6-5	TRBJ2-7	NA	CASSYSTGTGYEQYF	TGTGCCAGCAGTTACTCGACTGGGACGGGATACGAGCAGTACTTC
NA	14	TRBV25-1	TRBJ1-1	NA	CASSKQGKSTEAFF	TGTGCCAGCAGCAAACAGGGTAAGAGCACTGAAGCTTTCTTT
NA	15	TRBV15	TRBJ2-6	NA	CATSRGGPGANVLTF	TGTGCCACCAGCAGAGGGGGCCCTGGGGCCAACGTCCTGACTTTC
NA	12	TRBV6-5	TRBJ1-5	NA	CASRGLNQPQHF	TGTGCCAGCAGGGGCTTAAATCAGCCCCAGCATTTT
TRBD1	18	TRBV9	TRBJ1-4	NA	CASSVNGAPGQADEKLFF	TGTGCCAGCAGCGTAAACGGGGCCCCGGGACAGGCTGATGAAAAACTGTTTTTT
NA	13	TRBV3-1/TRBV3-2	TRBJ1-2	NA	CASSWTEDYGYTF	TGTGCCAGCAGTTGGACAGAAGACTATGGCTACACCTTC
TRBD1	15	TRBV18	TRBJ1-6	NA	CASSPGQGNRSPLHF	TGTGCCAGCTCACCTGGACAGGGAAATCGATCACCCCTCCACTTT
TRBD1	13	TRBV12-3/TRBV12-4	TRBJ1-2	NA	CASSQTGDDGYTF	TGTGCCAGCAGCCAGACAGGGGACGATGGCTACACCTTC
NA	15	TRBV6-2/TRBV6-3	TRBJ2-7	NA	CASSYPGTTSYEQYF	TGTGCCAGCAGTTACCCCGGCACCACTTCCTACGAGCAGTACTTC
NA	15	TRBV2	TRBJ2-5	NA	CASSEGGGGRETQYF	TGTGCCAGCAGTGAAGGAGGGGGGGGCCGGGAGACCCAGTACTTC
NA	14	TRBV6-5	TRBJ2-5	NA	CASSPWGPRETQYF	TGTGCCAGCAGTCCGTGGGGCCCGAGGGAGACCCAGTACTTC
TRBD2	16	TRBV7-2	TRBJ2-7	NA	CASSLMRSGGAYEQYF	TGTGCCAGCAGCTTAATGCGTAGCGGGGGGGCCTACGAGCAGTACTTC
NA	15	TRBV2	TRBJ1-1	NA	CASRNWTVKGTEAFF	TGTGCCAGCAGGAACTGGACAGTCAAAGGGACTGAAGCTTTCTTT
TRBD1	16	TRBV5-4	TRBJ2-7	NA	CASSAPGQGDPYEQYF	TGTGCCAGCAGCGCCCCGGGACAGGGGGATCCTTACGAGCAGTACTTC
NA	15	TRBV7-2	TRBJ2-1	NA	CASSLGDPTYNEQFF	TGTGCCAGCAGCTTAGGGGACCCCACATACAATGAGCAGTTCTTC
NA	15	TRBV11-2	TRBJ1-3	NA	CASSLAGVSGNTIYF	TGTGCCAGCAGCTTAGCGGGGGTTTCTGGAAACACCATATATTTT
NA	14	TRBV5-4	TRBJ2-7	once	CASSIRDATYEQYF	TGTGCCAGCAGCATAAGGGACGCAACCTACGAGCAGTACTTC
NA	14	TRBV2	TRBJ2-7	NA	CASRRMASSYEQYF	TGTGCCAGCAGGAGAATGGCCAGCTCCTACGAGCAGTACTTC
NA	11	TRBV20-1	TRBJ2-5	NA	CSAPGGETQYF	TGCAGTGCACCAGGGGGGGAGACCCAGTACTTC
NA	15	TRBV18	TRBJ1-1	NA	CASSPRKGEGAEAFF	TGTGCCAGCTCACCACGAAAGGGAGAAGGGGCTGAAGCTTTCTTT
NA	13	TRBV18	TRBJ1-6	NA	CASSPPGDSPLHF	TGTGCCAGCTCACCACCGGGGGATTCACCCCTCCACTTT
NA	14	TRBV7-3	TRBJ1-1	NA	CASSPPGDDTEAFF	TGTGCCAGCAGCCCACCTGGTGACGACACTGAAGCTTTCTTT
NA	15	TRBV6-6	TRBJ2-6	NA	CASSYPGSGANVLTF	TGTGCCAGCAGTTACCCAGGGAGCGGGGCCAACGTCCTGACTTTC
NA	14	TRBV30	TRBJ1-5	NA	CAWSVTSGRQPQHF	TGTGCCTGGAGTGTAACTTCTGGCAGGCAGCCCCAGCATTTT
NA	16	TRBV9	TRBJ2-1	NA	CASSEIAPNSYNEQFF	TGTGCCAGCAGCGAGATAGCTCCTAACTCCTACAATGAGCAGTTCTTC
TRBD2	19	TRBV5-1	TRBJ2-2	NA	CASSLYIGSGGKNTGELFF	TGCGCCAGCAGCTTGTATATCGGTAGCGGGGGAAAAAACACCGGGGAGCTGTTTTTT
TRBD1	15	TRBV9	TRBJ2-7	once	CASSVEGTGSYEQYF	TGTGCCAGCAGCGTAGAGGGGACAGGGTCTTACGAGCAGTACTTC
NA	16	TRBV28	TRBJ2-2	NA	CASSHQKWGLTGELFF	TGTGCCAGCAGCCACCAAAAGTGGGGGTTAACCGGGGAGCTGTTTTTT
NA	11	TRBV5-6	TRBJ1-1	NA	CASSLGTEAFF	TGTGCCAGCAGCCTAGGCACTGAAGCTTTCTTT